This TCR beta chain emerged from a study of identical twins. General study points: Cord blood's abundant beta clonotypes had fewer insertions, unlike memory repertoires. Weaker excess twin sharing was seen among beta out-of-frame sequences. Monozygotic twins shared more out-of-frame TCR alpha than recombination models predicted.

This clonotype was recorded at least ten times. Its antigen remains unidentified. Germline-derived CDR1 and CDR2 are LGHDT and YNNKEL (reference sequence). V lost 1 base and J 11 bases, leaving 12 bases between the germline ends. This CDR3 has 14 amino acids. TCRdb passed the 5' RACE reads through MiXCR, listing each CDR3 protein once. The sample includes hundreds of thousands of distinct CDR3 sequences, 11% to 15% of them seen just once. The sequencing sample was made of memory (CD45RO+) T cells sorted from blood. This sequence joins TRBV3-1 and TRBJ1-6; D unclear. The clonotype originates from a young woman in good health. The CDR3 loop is CASSQGHLMAPLHF. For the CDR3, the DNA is TGTGCCAGCAGCCAAGGCCATTTAATGGCACCCCTCCACTTT.